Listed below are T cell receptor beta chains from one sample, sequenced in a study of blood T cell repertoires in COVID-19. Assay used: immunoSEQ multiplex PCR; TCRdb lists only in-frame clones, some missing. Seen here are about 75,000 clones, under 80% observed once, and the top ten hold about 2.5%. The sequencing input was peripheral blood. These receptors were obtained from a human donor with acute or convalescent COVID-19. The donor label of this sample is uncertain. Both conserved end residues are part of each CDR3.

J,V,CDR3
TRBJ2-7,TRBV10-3,CAIDQGIWVAGEGVWEQYF
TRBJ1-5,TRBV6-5,CASRRADNQPQHF
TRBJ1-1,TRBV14,CASSSSGGSEAFF
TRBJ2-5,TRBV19,CASSTGRGLAETQYF
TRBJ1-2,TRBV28,CASSPNRILGVKRGYTF
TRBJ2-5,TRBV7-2,CASSLGLAGGQGTQYF
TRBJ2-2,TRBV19,CASSIPTVRSTGELFF
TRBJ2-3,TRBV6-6,CASSYSLADTQYF
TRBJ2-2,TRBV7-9,CASSPPRGAGGPGGELFF
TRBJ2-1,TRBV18,CASSRIRDRGFIREGNEQFF
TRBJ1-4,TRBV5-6,CASSWGSGTGIEKLFF
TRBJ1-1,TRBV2,CASSEALGGREAFF
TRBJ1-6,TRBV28,CASSTPGHSSYNSPLHF
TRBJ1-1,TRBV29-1,CSVEQGAKAEAFF
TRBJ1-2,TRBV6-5,CASSSDREANYGYTF
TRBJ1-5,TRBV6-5,CASSYKEAIFQPQHF
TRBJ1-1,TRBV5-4,CASSLGLNTEAFF
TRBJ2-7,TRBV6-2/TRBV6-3,CASSYRGGPSALQYF
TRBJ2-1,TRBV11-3,CASSLNSMVNPEQFF
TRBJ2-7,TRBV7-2,CASSLTHYEQYF
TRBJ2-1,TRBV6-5,CASSRDSEQFF
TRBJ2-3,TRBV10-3,CAISEPGLAGAGDTQYF
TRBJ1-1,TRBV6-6,CASSYPLGTEDAFF
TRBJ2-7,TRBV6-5,CASREEYEQYF
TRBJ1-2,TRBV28,CASSIRGRIYGYTF
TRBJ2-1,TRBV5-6,CASSLPRVRGVEQFF
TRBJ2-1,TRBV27,CASSTSGLYNEQFF
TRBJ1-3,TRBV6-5,CASSFDRISGNTIYF
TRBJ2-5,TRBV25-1,CASSEGLAGIWETQYF
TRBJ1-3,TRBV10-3,CAISEAGVSGNTIYF
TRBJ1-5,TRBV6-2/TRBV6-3,CASSSRDRGDNQPQHF
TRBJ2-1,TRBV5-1,CASSFLAGRGVNEQFF
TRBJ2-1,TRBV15,CATSGPGGGNEQFF
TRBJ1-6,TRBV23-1,CASTPKNYNSPLHF
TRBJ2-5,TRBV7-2,CASSWAKAETQYF
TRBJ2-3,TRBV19,CASSPTSGGYTDTQYF
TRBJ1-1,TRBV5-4,CASSLTAGGAEAFF
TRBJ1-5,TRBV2,CASGTETNQPQHF
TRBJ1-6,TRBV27,CASSSGTGGYNSPLHF
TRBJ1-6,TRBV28,CASSLRLTGLNSPLHF
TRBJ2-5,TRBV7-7,CASSSMTGGGETQYF
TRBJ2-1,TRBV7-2,CASSLRGGTYNEQFF
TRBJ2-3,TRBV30,CAYSPTSTDTQYF
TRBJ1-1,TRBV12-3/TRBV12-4,CASSLGAPEAFF
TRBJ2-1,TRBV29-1,CSVEEGGQGKFF
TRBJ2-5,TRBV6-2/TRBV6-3,CASSYATRETQYF
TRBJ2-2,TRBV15,CATSRSGGGGELFF
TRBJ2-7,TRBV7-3,CASSSSGRAYEQYF
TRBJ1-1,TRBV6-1,CASSDSFTEAFF
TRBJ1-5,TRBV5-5,CASSLGQAGQPQHF
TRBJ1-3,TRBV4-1,CASSQEPPGGAGNTIYF
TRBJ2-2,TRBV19,CASSGQNTGELFF
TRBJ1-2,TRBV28,CASRGQGWYGYTF
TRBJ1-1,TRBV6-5,CASSKSTGRTEAFF
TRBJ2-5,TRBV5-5,CASNWADAGRETQYF